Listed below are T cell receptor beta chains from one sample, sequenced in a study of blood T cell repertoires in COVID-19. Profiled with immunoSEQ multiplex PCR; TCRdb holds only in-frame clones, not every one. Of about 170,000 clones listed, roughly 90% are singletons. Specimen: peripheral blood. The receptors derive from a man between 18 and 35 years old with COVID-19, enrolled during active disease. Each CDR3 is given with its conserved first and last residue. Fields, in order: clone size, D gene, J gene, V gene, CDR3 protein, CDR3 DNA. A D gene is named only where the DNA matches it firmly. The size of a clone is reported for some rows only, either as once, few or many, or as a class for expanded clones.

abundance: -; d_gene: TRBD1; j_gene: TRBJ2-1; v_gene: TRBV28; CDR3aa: CASSTNAGTGAHEQFF; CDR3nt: TGTGCCAGCAGTACCAACGCCGGGACAGGGGCCCATGAGCAGTTCTTC
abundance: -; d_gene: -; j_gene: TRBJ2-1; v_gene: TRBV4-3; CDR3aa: CASSQGQGVEQFF; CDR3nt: TGCGCCAGCAGCCAAGGGCAGGGTGTGGAGCAGTTCTTC
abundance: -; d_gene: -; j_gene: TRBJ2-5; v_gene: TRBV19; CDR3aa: CASASGVRETQYF; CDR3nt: TGTGCCAGCGCCTCGGGGGTGCGAGAGACCCAGTACTTC
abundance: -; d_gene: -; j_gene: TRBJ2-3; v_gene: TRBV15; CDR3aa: CATSRVPASAGTFQDTQYF; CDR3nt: TGTGCCACCAGCAGAGTGCCCGCCAGTGCGGGAACTTTCCAAGATACGCAGTATTTT
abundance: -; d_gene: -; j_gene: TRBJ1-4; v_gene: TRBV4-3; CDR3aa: CASSQDRGGTYVATNEKLFF; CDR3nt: TGCGCCAGCAGCCAAGACCGAGGTGGGACATACGTTGCAACTAATGAAAAACTGTTTTTT
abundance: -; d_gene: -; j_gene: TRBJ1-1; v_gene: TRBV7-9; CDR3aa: CASSLGSLNTEAFF; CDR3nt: TGTGCCAGCAGCTTGGGCAGCTTGAACACTGAAGCTTTCTTT
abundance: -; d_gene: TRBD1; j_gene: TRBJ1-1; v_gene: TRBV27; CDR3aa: CASRYRGNTEAFF; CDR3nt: TGTGCCAGCAGGTACAGGGGGAACACTGAAGCTTTCTTT
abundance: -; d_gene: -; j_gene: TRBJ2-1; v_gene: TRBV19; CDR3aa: CASSIDQGEQFF; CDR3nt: TGTGCCAGTAGTATAGATCAGGGGGAGCAGTTCTTC
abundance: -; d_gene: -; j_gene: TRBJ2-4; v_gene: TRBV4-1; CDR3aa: CASSLTLPLAKNIQYF; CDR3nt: TGCGCCAGCAGCCTAACTCTGCCCTTAGCCAAAAACATTCAGTACTTC
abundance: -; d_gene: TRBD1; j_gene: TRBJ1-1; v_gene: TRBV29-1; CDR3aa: CSVGGQYTEAFF; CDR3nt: TGCAGCGTGGGGGGACAGTACACTGAAGCTTTCTTT
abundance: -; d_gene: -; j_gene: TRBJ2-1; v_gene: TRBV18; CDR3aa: CASSPGVGGDEQFF; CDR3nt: TGTGCCAGCTCACCAGGTGTGGGAGGCGATGAGCAGTTCTTC
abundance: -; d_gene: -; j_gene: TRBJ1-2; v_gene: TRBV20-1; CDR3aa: CSARTDYGYTF; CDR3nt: TGCAGTGCTAGGACTGACTATGGCTACACCTTC
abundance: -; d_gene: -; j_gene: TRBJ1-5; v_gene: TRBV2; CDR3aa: CASRTGNQPQHF; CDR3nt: TGTGCCAGCCGGACGGGAAATCAGCCCCAGCATTTT
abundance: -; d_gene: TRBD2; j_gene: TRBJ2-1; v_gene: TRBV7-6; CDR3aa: CASSPRAGTSVGNEQFF; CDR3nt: TGTGCCAGCAGCCCACGCGCCGGGACTAGCGTGGGCAATGAGCAGTTCTTC
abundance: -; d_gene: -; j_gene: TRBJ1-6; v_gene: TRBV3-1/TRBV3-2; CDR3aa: CASRNVGSSPLHF; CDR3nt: TGTGCCAGCAGAAACGTCGGTTCATCACCCCTCCACTTT
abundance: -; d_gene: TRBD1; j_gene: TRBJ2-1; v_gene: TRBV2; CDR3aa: CASNKGGTGDRNEQFF; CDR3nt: TGTGCCAGCAACAAGGGGGGGACAGGGGATCGCAATGAGCAGTTCTTC
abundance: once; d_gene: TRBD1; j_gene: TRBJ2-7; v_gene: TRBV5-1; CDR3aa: CASSVGQIGEQYF; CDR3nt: TGCGCCAGCAGCGTGGGACAGATAGGCGAGCAGTACTTC
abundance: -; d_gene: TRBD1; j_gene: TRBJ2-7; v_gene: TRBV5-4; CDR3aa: CASSHMTGKKGEQYF; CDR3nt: TGTGCCAGCAGCCACATGACAGGGAAAAAGGGCGAGCAGTACTTC
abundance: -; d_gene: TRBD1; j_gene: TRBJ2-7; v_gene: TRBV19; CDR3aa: CASSFGQETYEQYF; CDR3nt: TGTGCCAGTAGTTTTGGACAGGAAACCTACGAGCAGTACTTC
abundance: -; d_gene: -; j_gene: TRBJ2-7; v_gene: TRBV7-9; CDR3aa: CASSSFASAYEQYF; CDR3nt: TGTGCCAGCAGCTCTTTCGCAAGCGCATACGAGCAGTACTTC
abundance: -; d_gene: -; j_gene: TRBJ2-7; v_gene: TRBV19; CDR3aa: CASSIEGAREQYF; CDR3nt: TGTGCCAGTAGTATAGAGGGGGCGCGGGAGCAGTACTTC
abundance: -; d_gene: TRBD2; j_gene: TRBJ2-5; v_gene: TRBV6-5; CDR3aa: CASRDTSGLGETQYF; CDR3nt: TGTGCCAGCAGGGATACTAGCGGGTTGGGAGAGACCCAGTACTTC
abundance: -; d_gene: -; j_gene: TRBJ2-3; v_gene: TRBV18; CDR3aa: CASSPDMSRTDTQYF; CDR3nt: TGTGCCAGCTCACCGGACATGAGTCGCACAGATACGCAGTATTTT
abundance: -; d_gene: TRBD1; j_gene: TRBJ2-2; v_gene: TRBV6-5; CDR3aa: CASAQGQHTGELFF; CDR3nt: TGTGCCAGCGCCCAGGGACAGCACACCGGGGAGCTGTTTTTT
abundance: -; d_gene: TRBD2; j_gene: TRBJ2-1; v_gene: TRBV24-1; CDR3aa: CATSELSGLAVNEQFF; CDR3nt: TGTGCCACCAGTGAGTTGTCCGGACTAGCGGTCAATGAGCAGTTCTTC
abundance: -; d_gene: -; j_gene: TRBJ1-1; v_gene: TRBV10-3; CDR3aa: CAISPRENEAFF; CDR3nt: TGTGCCATCAGCCCTCGAGAGAACGAAGCTTTCTTT
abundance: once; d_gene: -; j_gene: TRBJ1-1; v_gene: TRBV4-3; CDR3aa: CASSQAIGRLGEAFF; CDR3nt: TGCGCCAGCAGCCAAGCAATAGGGAGATTGGGTGAAGCTTTCTTT
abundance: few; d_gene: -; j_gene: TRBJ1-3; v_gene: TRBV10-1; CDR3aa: CASSEQRTGNTIYF; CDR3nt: TGCGCCAGCAGTGAACAGCGGACTGGAAACACCATATATTTT
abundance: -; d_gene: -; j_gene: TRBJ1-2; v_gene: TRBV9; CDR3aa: CASSHSDGIYGYTF; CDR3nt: TGTGCCAGCAGCCACTCTGACGGGATCTATGGCTACACCTTC
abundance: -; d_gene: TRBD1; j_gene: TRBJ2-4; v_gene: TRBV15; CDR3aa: CATRMTGGNIQYF; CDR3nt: TGTGCCACCAGAATGACAGGGGGGAACATTCAGTACTTC
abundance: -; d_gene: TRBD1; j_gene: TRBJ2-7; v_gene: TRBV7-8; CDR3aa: CASSPPGGFSSYEQYF; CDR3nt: TGTGCCAGCAGTCCTCCAGGGGGATTCAGCTCCTACGAGCAGTACTTC